Each of the 19 T cell receptor beta chains below was sequenced from the same sample in a study of blood T cell repertoires in COVID-19. The data were produced by immunoSEQ multiplex PCR, yet TCRdb's version contains in-frame clones alone and is incomplete. Seen here are about 33,000 clones, 88% observed once, and the top ten hold 6.3%. Specimen: peripheral blood. These receptors all stem from a human donor in a cohort sampled during active COVID-19.

The rearrangement links TRBV5-6 to TRBJ2-7; TRBD2 aligns across 13 bases. The CDR3 is made up of 13 amino acids. V shed 5 bases and J 9 bases; nucleotides not matched to a gene: 5. The germline CDR1 and CDR2 sequences are SGHDT and YYEEEE. The CDR3 spells CASSQGLAGAQYF. CDR3 nucleotides: TGTGCCAGCAGTCAAGGACTAGCGGGGGCGCAGTACTTC.

The chain uses TRBV5-5 and TRBJ2-7; TRBD1 might be the D (5 bases). The CDR3 sequence is 15 residues long. Trimming cost V 4 bases and J 5 bases, with 19 bases left between them. CDR1 and CDR2 from the germline V gene are SGHKS and YYEKEE (reference sequence). The CDR3 loop reads CASSPDIQAEHEQYF. CDR3 DNA: TGTGCCAGCAGCCCCGACATACAGGCCGAGCACGAGCAGTACTTC. Full variable domain (outside the CDR3, taken from reference TRBV5-5 and TRBJ2-7): DAGVTQSPTHLIKTRGQQVTLRCSPISGHKSVSWYQQVLGQGPQFIFQYYEKEERGRGNFPDRFSARQFPNYSSELNVNALLLGDSALYLCASSPDIQAEHEQYFGPGTRLTVT.

The V call is TRBV4-2, the J call TRBJ2-6; 7 bases are a match to TRBD2. V lost 3 bases to trimming and J lost 12 bases; unmatched junction nucleotides: 5. The CDR3 is 13 residues long. Germline assignment: CDR1 LGHNA and CDR2 YNFKEQ. CDR3 bases: TGTGCCAGCAGCCATACAAGGGAGGGCGTCCTGACTTTC. Amino acids: CASSHTREGVLTF.

J is TRBJ1-2 and V is TRBV30, with D possibly TRBD1 on 5 matching bases. The CDR3 totals 15 residues. From germline, CDR1 is GTSNPN and CDR2 SVGIG (reference sequence). Trimming took off 0 bases at V and 3 bases at J, with 14 bases between the two ends. The CDR3 bases are TGTGCCTGGAGTGTAAGGGGATCTACCTACTATGGCTACACCTTC. Translated: CAWSVRGSTYYGYTF.

The J gene is TRBJ2-3, the V gene TRBV3-1 (or the pseudogene TRBV3-2); a possible D gene is TRBD2 (7 bases). The CDR3 loop spans 14 amino acids. From germline, CDR1 is LGHDT and CDR2 YNNKEL (reference sequence). V lost 8 bases and J lost 4, with 16 bases in between. The CDR3 bases are TGTGCCAGCGTAGAGGGGGGGGGTTCAGATACGCAGTATTTT. Protein sequence: CASVEGGGSDTQYF.

The CDR3 region has the DNA TGTGCCAGCAGTGGTACTTTCACTAGCGGGGGGGCCTACGAGCAGTACTTC. Translation: CASSGTFTSGGAYEQYF. The V gene is TRBV6-1, the J gene TRBJ2-7; 13 bases map to TRBD2. Germline V lookup: CDR1 MNHNS, CDR2 SASEGT. V shed 4 bases and J 2 bases; nucleotides not matched to a gene: 8. This CDR3 contains 17 residues.

The chain combines TRBV28 with TRBJ1-6; no firm D call. Germline V gene data show CDR1 as MDHEN and CDR2 as SYDVKM. CDR3 length equals 14 residues. Trimming removed 5 bases at V and 0 bases at J, with 5 bases between. The CDR3 sequence: CASSRSSYNSPLHF. In DNA form, the CDR3 reads TGTGCCAGCAGTAGGAGCTCCTATAATTCACCCCTCCACTTT.

CDR3 sequence (DNA): TGTGCCAGCAGTTTAGTGGGACAGGGCAAATACGAGCAGTACTTC. Translation gives CASSLVGQGKYEQYF. The V and J genes are TRBV28 and TRBJ2-7; 9 positions match TRBD1. The CDR3 extends over 15 amino acids. The ends lost 2 bases at V and 4 bases at J; junction bases unmatched: 6. The germline gives CDR1 MDHEN, CDR2 SYDVKM. Variable domain in full (rest from reference TRBV28 and TRBJ2-7): DVKVTQSSRYLVKRTGEKVFLECVQDMDHENMFWYRQDPGLGLRLIYFSYDVKMKEKGDIPEGYSVSREKKERFSLILESASTNQTSMYLCASSLVGQGKYEQYFGPGTRLTVT.

V and J are TRBV7-9 and TRBJ2-5; D is ambiguous. The CDR3 runs to 16 residues. V dropped 1 base and J dropped 2 bases, with 14 bases sitting between them. CDR1 SEHNR and CDR2 FQNEAQ come from the germline V gene (reference sequence). CDR3 region: CASSLGVRDGQETQYF. For the CDR3, the DNA is TGTGCCAGCAGCTTAGGAGTCCGCGACGGGCAAGAGACCCAGTACTTC.

This chain connects TRBV2 to TRBJ1-6; weak D call: TRBD1 (6 bases). The CDR3 contains 11 residues. Germline V gene data show CDR1 as SNHLY and CDR2 as FYNNEI. The V end lost 8 bases, the J end lost 16 bases, and 15 bases lay between the germline ends. The CDR3 nucleotides read TGTGCCAGCGGGACACATTTGTTTCTCCACTTT. This codes for CASGTHLFLHF.

J is TRBJ2-7 and V is TRBV6-5; possible D gene TRBD2, 6 bases. The CDR3 has 12 amino acids. Germline V lookup: CDR1 MNHEY, CDR2 SVGAGI. The germline V and J ends were trimmed by 6 bases and 3 bases, with 9 bases remaining between them. The CDR3 spells CASSLAVYEQYF. The CDR3, as DNA: TGTGCCAGCAGCTTAGCGGTCTACGAGCAGTACTTC.

The rearrangement joins TRBV27 to TRBJ1-2; tentative D call: TRBD1 (5 bases). V lost 3 bases and J lost 4, with 15 bases in between. The CDR3 has 15 amino acids. The germline gives CDR1 MNHEY, CDR2 SMNVEV (reference sequence). The CDR3 sequence: CASSFSGGALYGYTF. Here the CDR3 DNA reads TGTGCCAGCAGTTTCAGTGGAGGGGCCCTCTATGGCTACACCTTC.

The chain joins TRBV29-1 to TRBJ2-3; possibly TRBD2 for D (6 bases). Germline-derived CDR1 and CDR2 are SQVTM and ANQGSEA. The CDR3 consists of 18 residues. V gave up 2 bases and J gave up 6 bases, with 27 bases separating them. CDR3 residues: CSVERGVAVSPGADTQYF. The DNA for the CDR3 is TGCAGCGTTGAAAGGGGAGTAGCGGTTAGCCCGGGAGCGGATACGCAGTATTTT.

The V and J genes are TRBV27 and TRBJ2-4; 9 bases match TRBD2. J was trimmed by 6 bases and V by 4 bases; bases with no gene match: 4. The CDR3 runs to 14 residues. Germline V CDR1 and CDR2: MNHEY, SMNVEV (reference sequence). The CDR3 reads CASSSAGGGNIQYF. As DNA, the CDR3 is TGTGCCAGCAGTTCAGCGGGAGGCGGAAACATTCAGTACTTC.

The J gene is TRBJ1-6, the V gene TRBV19, with D possibly TRBD1 on 5 matching bases. Germline CDR1 reads LNHDA; CDR2 reads SQIVND (reference sequence). The CDR3 sequence is 13 residues long. Trimming took 9 bases from V and 6 from J, leaving 12 bases between them. The chain's CDR3 is CASADSSNSPLHF. The CDR3 coding sequence is TGTGCCAGCGCCGACAGTTCTAATTCACCCCTCCACTTT.

This rearrangement joins TRBV19 to TRBJ2-2; no clear D. CDR1 LNHDA and CDR2 SQIVND come from the germline V gene (reference sequence). V was shortened by 6 bases and J by 6 bases, with 17 bases between the two germline ends. There are 15 residues in the CDR3. The CDR3 bases are TGTGCCAGTAGACCGCCACTAAACCCCGCCGGGGAGCTGTTTTTT. It translates to CASRPPLNPAGELFF.

V and J are TRBV28 and TRBJ2-1, with D tentatively TRBD2 (6 bases). The CDR3 consists of 16 residues. From germline, CDR1 is MDHEN and CDR2 SYDVKM. Trimming took 7 bases from V and 0 from J, leaving 16 bases between them. As DNA, the CDR3 is TGTGCCAGCACCGGACTATCTACCCTCTCCTACAATGAGCAGTTCTTC. Translating gives CASTGLSTLSYNEQFF.

The chain joins TRBV25-1 to TRBJ2-5, with 7 bases aligning to TRBD2. The CDR3 spans 13 residues. With 10 bases clipped from V and 5 bases from J, the junction kept 10 bases outside the gene matches. Germline CDR1 and CDR2: MGHDK and SYGVNS. The CDR3 here is CATQKGRVETQYF. In DNA, the CDR3 is TGTGCCACCCAAAAGGGGAGGGTGGAGACCCAGTACTTC. The full variable domain, its missing parts supplied by reference TRBV25-1 and TRBJ2-5, is EADIYQTPRYLVIGTGKKITLECSQTMGHDKMYWYQQDPGMELHLIHYSYGVNSTEKGDLSSESTVSRIRTEHFPLTLESARPSHTSQYLCATQKGRVETQYFGPGTRLLVL.

V is TRBV7-8 and J is TRBJ1-3, with TRBD1 matching over 8 bases. V shed 5 bases, J shed 7 bases, and the junction held 7 bases outside the gene matches. The CDR3 loop spans 14 amino acids. The germline V gene encodes CDR1 SGHVS and CDR2 FQNEAQ. The CDR3 sequence: CASSQGQAPNTIYF. CDR3 coding DNA: TGTGCCAGCAGCCAGGGACAGGCCCCGAACACCATATATTTT. Supplemented by reference TRBV7-8 and TRBJ1-3, the full variable domain reads GAGVSQSPRYKVAKRGQDVALRCDPISGHVSLFWYQQALGQGPEFLTYFQNEAQLDKSGLPSDRFFAERPEGSVSTLKIQRTQQEDSAVYLCASSQGQAPNTIYFGEGSWLTVV.